The entry that follows covers one TCR beta chain sequence. The data derive from a study of shared clonotypes between healthy human individuals. CDR1 is SGHTA, CDR2 FQGNSA, per germline. The CDR3 contains 14 residues. The V segment lost 5 bases and the J segment 9 bases; nucleotides outside the gene matches: 8. The table came from immunoSEQ multiplex PCR; TCRdb's copy has only in-frame clones and leaves some out. The sample has approximately 980,000 clones; more than 75% are singletons. The source material was memory CD4+ T cells sorted from blood. Documented subset: CD45RA-negative fraction. The clonotype was recovered from a man younger than 30 in good health. V usage is TRBV7-2 and J usage is TRBJ2-2; 8 nucleotides match TRBD1. As DNA, the CDR3 is TGTGCCAGCAGCAAAGGACAGGGTGGCTGGGAGCTGTTTTTT. It yields the protein CASSKGQGGWELFF. Based on the CDR3 plus reference TRBV7-2 and TRBJ2-2, the full variable domain is GAGVSQSPSNKVTEKGKDVELRCDPISGHTALYWYRQSLGQGLEFLIYFQGNSAPDKSGLPSDRFSAERTGGSVSTLTIQRTQQEDSAVYLCASSKGQGGWELFFGEGSRLTVL.